A single sample is the source of the 30 T cell receptor beta chains below, sequenced in a study of T-cell memory formation after mild COVID-19. TCRdb re-derived calls from the 5' RACE reads in MiXCR, one entry per CDR3 protein. The sample records about half a million distinct CDR3 sequences, roughly 18% being singletons. Sequenced sample: PBMCs or a T cell subset sorted from them (not recorded which). The receptors stem from an adult woman who had mild COVID-19 (a few samples of this study predate the infection). Cell type and time point are not known.

This clonotype was observed a few times. The chain joins TRBV7-9 to TRBJ2-1; 7 nucleotides align to TRBD1. With 4 bases clipped from V and 5 bases from J, the junction kept 2 bases outside the gene matches. Germline-derived CDR1 and CDR2 are SEHNR and FQNEAQ (reference sequence). This CDR3 comprises 13 residues. CDR3 sequence: CASSYQGDNEQFF. The CDR3 DNA reads TGTGCCAGCAGCTACCAGGGGGACAATGAGCAGTTCTTC.

This clonotype was recorded many times. The rearrangement joins TRBV12-3 or TRBV12-4 to TRBJ2-2, with a possible D match to TRBD1 (5 bases). The length of the CDR3 is 14 residues. V dropped 7 bases and J dropped 8 bases, with 17 bases sitting between them. The CDR3 sequence is CASTIRRTQGELFF. CDR3 coding DNA: TGTGCCAGCACCATACGACGGACACAAGGGGAGCTGTTTTTT.

Concerning this clonotype itself: It is likely a read error, because the conserved phenylalanine at the end of the CDR3 is missing. The chain carries TRBV7-2 and TRBJ2-1, with 9 bases fitting TRBD2. This CDR3 has 16 amino acids. J lost 6 bases, V lost 1 base, and 7 bases had no gene match. Looked up from germline, CDR1 is SGHTA and CDR2 is FQGNSA. The CDR3 is CASSLVSGRPGNEQFL. The CDR3 DNA follows: TGTGCCAGCAGCTTAGTTAGCGGGAGACCCGGCAATGAGCAGTTCTTA.

This clonotype was detected a few times. The chain couples TRBV19 to TRBJ1-5; 9 bases map to TRBD1. The germline gives CDR1 LNHDA, CDR2 SQIVND (reference sequence). V lost 8 bases and J lost 3; bases outside the gene matches: 5. CDR3 length equals 14 residues. The CDR3 DNA sequence: TGTGCCAGTGACAGGGGGACAGACAATCAGCCCCAGCATTTT. Protein sequence: CASDRGTDNQPQHF.

V and J are TRBV7-9 and TRBJ2-3; D is undetermined. The ends were cut back, 1 base at V and 1 base at J, with 9 bases in the middle. The CDR3 totals 15 residues. The germline gives CDR1 SEHNR, CDR2 FQNEAQ (reference sequence). Here the CDR3 DNA reads TGTGCCAGCAGCTTAGGCTCGGACCGCACAGATACGCAGTATTTT. Residues: CASSLGSDRTDTQYF.

The genes are TRBV6-6 and TRBJ1-1, with a possible D match to TRBD1 (5 bases). The germline gives CDR1 MNHNY, CDR2 SVGAGI (reference sequence). V gave up 2 bases and J gave up 1 base, with 17 bases separating them. This CDR3 contains 17 residues. The DNA of the CDR3 is TGTGCCAGCAGTTACCCCATAAGGGGCGCTAAGAACACTGAAGCTTTCTTT. Translating gives CASSYPIRGAKNTEAFF.

This chain connects TRBV7-9 to TRBJ2-7; 8 positions agree with TRBD1. Germline V gene sequence: CDR1 SEHNR, CDR2 FQNEAQ (reference sequence). With V trimmed by 5 bases and J by 2 bases, 5 bases remained unmatched. The CDR3 extends over 14 amino acids. The CDR3 sequence is CASSQGQAPYEQYF. In nucleotides, the CDR3 is TGTGCCAGCAGCCAGGGACAGGCCCCCTACGAGCAGTACTTC.

The chain carries TRBV4-3 and TRBJ2-3; the match to TRBD1 covers 9 bases. This CDR3 has 16 residues. V shed 0 bases, J shed 2 bases, and the junction held 3 bases outside the gene matches. CDR1 is LGHNA and CDR2 is YSLEER in the germline V gene. The CDR3 protein is CASSQDWTGDTDTQYF. Written as DNA, the CDR3 is TGCGCCAGCAGCCAAGACTGGACAGGGGACACAGATACGCAGTATTTT.

V and J are TRBV29-1 and TRBJ1-2; the D is unclear. The V and J ends lost 4 bases and 4 bases respectively, with 13 bases between them. The CDR3 sequence is 13 residues long. Per germline, CDR1 SQVTM and CDR2 ANQGSEA. The DNA for the CDR3 is TGCAGCGTTGTGGACCCACGGGGCTATGGCTACACCTTC. Translating gives CSVVDPRGYGYTF. Complete variable domain (other parts from reference TRBV29-1 and TRBJ1-2): SAVISQKPSRDICQRGTSLTIQCQVDSQVTMMFWYRQQPGQSLTLIATANQGSEATYESGFVIDKFPISRPNLTFSTLTVSNMSPEDSSIYLCSVVDPRGYGYTFGSGTRLTVV.

CDR3 coding DNA: TGCGCCAGCAGTCCTCTCTTTGGTTACGAGCAGTACTTC. The encoded protein is CASSPLFGYEQYF. J is TRBJ2-7 and V is TRBV5-1; no definite D call. Trimming took off 5 bases at V and 4 bases at J, with 13 bases between the two ends. CDR1 and CDR2 from the germline V gene are SGHRS and YFSETQ. This CDR3 region has 13 residues.

The DNA of the CDR3 is TGTGCCAGCAGAGAACACAGGGGATTAGAGACCCAGTACTTC. It codes for CASREHRGLETQYF. This chain links TRBV2 with TRBJ2-5; 7 nucleotides agree with TRBD1. The CDR3 spans 14 residues. Germline assignment: CDR1 SNHLY and CDR2 FYNNEI. The trim removed 6 bases at V and 4 bases at J, leaving 8 bases unmatched.

This clonotype was recorded at least ten times. The chain combines TRBV7-2 with TRBJ1-2; D gene unclear. Germline loops: CDR1 SGHTA, CDR2 FQGNSA. Trimming shortened V by 2 bases and J by 1 base, and 2 bases separated the two germline ends. This CDR3 contains 12 residues. As DNA, the CDR3 is TGTGCCAGCAGCTTAAATAACTATGGCTACACCTTC. This sequence encodes CASSLNNYGYTF.

This CDR3 reads CASSQGWRGNQPQHF. CDR3 DNA: TGCGCCAGCAGCCAAGGATGGCGGGGAAATCAGCCCCAGCATTTT. The chain combines TRBV4-1 with TRBJ1-5; D unresolved. This CDR3 region has 15 residues. Trimming cost V 1 base and J 4 bases, with 11 bases left between them. Per germline, CDR1 MGHRA and CDR2 YSYEKL.

The chain uses TRBV7-6 and TRBJ1-4; D call uncertain. The V end lost 5 bases, the J end lost 5 bases, and 15 bases lay between the germline ends. The CDR3 has 15 amino acids. In germline, CDR1 is SGHVS, CDR2 FNYEAQ. The CDR3: CASSPEGTPNEKLFF. The CDR3 DNA sequence: TGTGCCAGCAGCCCAGAAGGCACCCCAAATGAAAAACTGTTTTTT.

The chain employs TRBV24-1 and TRBJ1-2; D might be TRBD1 (5 bases). V shed 4 bases and J shed 5 bases, with 13 bases lying between them. There are 14 residues in the CDR3. Germline V gene data show CDR1 as KGHDR and CDR2 as SFDVKD. The DNA of the CDR3 is TGTGCCACCAGTGACGAGACAGCTTTTTATGGCTACACCTTC. The encoded protein is CATSDETAFYGYTF.

This sequence joins TRBV5-1 and TRBJ1-1; D is unresolved. The CDR3 totals 14 residues. The V gene's germline CDR1 is SGHRS and CDR2 YFSETQ. V shed 6 bases and J shed 3 bases, with 15 bases lying between them. CDR3 nucleotide sequence: TGCGCCAGCACTATTCGGGAGTCGGACACTGAAGCTTTCTTT. It encodes CASTIRESDTEAFF.

This rearrangement joins TRBV27 to TRBJ2-7, with 8 bases lining up with TRBD2. Germline loops: CDR1 MNHEY, CDR2 SMNVEV (reference sequence). The CDR3 is 15 residues long. Trimming took 5 bases from V and 4 from J; bases not matched to a gene: 10. The CDR3 bases are TGTGCCAGCAGTGGGGGGGCGGGGGGCCCGTACGAGCAGTACTTC. Residues: CASSGGAGGPYEQYF.

The chain uses TRBV19 and TRBJ1-5; 12 positions agree with TRBD1. The CDR3 is 16 residues long. Per the germline V gene, CDR1 is LNHDA and CDR2 is SQIVND (reference sequence). After removal of 1 base from V and 6 bases from J, the junction contained 4 bases not matched to a gene. Here the CDR3 reads CASSIVGTGGFQPQHF. The CDR3 DNA follows: TGTGCCAGTAGTATAGTCGGGACAGGGGGCTTTCAGCCCCAGCATTTT.

This CDR3 reads CASSPLSARPAASTDTQYF. DNA of the CDR3: TGTGCCAGCTCACCCTTGTCCGCCAGGCCAGCAGCTAGCACAGATACGCAGTATTTT. This chain joins TRBV18 and TRBJ2-3; D is undetermined. The germline V gene encodes CDR1 KGHSH and CDR2 LQKENI. CDR3 length: 19 residues. Trimming cost V 3 bases and J 0 bases, with 22 bases left between them. The whole variable domain, remainder taken from reference TRBV18 and TRBJ2-3, is NAGVMQNPRHLVRRRGQEARLRCSPMKGHSHVYWYRQLPEEGLKFMVYLQKENIIDESGMPKERFSAEFPKEGPSILRIQQVVRGDSAAYFCASSPLSARPAASTDTQYFGPGTRLTVL.

This clonotype came up many times. This chain connects TRBV2 to TRBJ2-7; D ambiguous. CDR1 and CDR2 from the germline V gene are SNHLY and FYNNEI. Between the trimmed V and J ends, which lost 4 bases and 6 bases, there was a span of 16 bases. The CDR3 is 14 residues long. The CDR3 nucleotides are TGTGCCAGCAGTGTGCGTATGTCCTCCGGCGAGCAGTACTTC. As protein: CASSVRMSSGEQYF.

The rearrangement links TRBV9 to TRBJ2-7; TRBD1 aligns across 7 bases. The germline V gene has CDR1 SGDLS and CDR2 YYNGEE. V trimming: 2 bases; J trimming: 0 bases; junction bases outside the gene matches: 5. This CDR3 is 15 amino acids long. CDR3 in amino acids: CASSVLGDSSYEQYF. The DNA of the CDR3 is TGTGCCAGCAGCGTGCTTGGGGACAGCTCCTACGAGCAGTACTTC.

The chain joins TRBV6-5 to TRBJ1-5, with D possibly being TRBD1 (6 bases). Per germline, CDR1 MNHEY and CDR2 SVGAGI. This CDR3 has 14 amino acids. Trimming stripped 7 bases from V and 0 bases from J, with 10 bases between. CDR3 region: CASKNRDSNQPQHF. The CDR3 DNA sequence: TGTGCCAGCAAAAACAGGGATAGCAATCAGCCCCAGCATTTT.

This chain links TRBV5-1 with TRBJ2-6; no firm D call. The CDR3 runs to 14 residues. Germline V CDR1 and CDR2: SGHRS, YFSETQ. V lost 4 bases, J lost 4 bases, and 9 bases lay in between. The CDR3 bases are TGCGCCAGCAGCCACGAACCCGGGGCCAACGTCCTGACTTTC. Amino acids: CASSHEPGANVLTF.

The genes are TRBV19 and TRBJ2-3, with TRBD2 identical over 8 bases. Germline assignment: CDR1 LNHDA and CDR2 SQIVND (reference sequence). This CDR3 has 15 residues. V shed 9 bases and J 2 bases; nucleotides not matched to a gene: 10. CDR3: CASQRGAGVTDTQYF. The DNA of the CDR3 is TGTGCCAGCCAAAGAGGAGCGGGGGTCACAGATACGCAGTATTTT.

This clonotype has a handful of counts. V gene TRBV6-6 combines with J gene TRBJ1-2, with a tentative D call TRBD1 (5 bases). Between the trimmed V and J ends, which lost 0 bases and 8 bases, there was a span of 22 bases. Germline V lookup: CDR1 MNHNY, CDR2 SVGAGI (reference sequence). The CDR3 runs to 17 residues. CDR3 DNA: TGTGCCAGCAGTTACTCGATAATAATTGCCGGGGCGGAAGGCTACACCTTC. Protein: CASSYSIIIAGAEGYTF.

The chain employs TRBV18 and TRBJ1-1; 10 positions match TRBD1. CDR3 length: 13 amino acids. The junction had 1 base not matched to a gene; V was cut back by 2 bases and J by 7 bases. Per germline, CDR1 KGHSH and CDR2 LQKENI. The CDR3 DNA reads TGTGCCAGCTCACCATGGGACAGGGGTGAAGCTTTCTTT. Its translation: CASSPWDRGEAFF.

A note on this clonotype: The junction departs from the called germline gene at one end, perhaps through a read error. The gene calls are TRBV5-5 and TRBJ1-1; no firm D call. The V gene's germline CDR1 is SGHKS and CDR2 YYEKEE (reference sequence). The CDR3 is 13 amino acids. For the CDR3, the DNA is TGTGCCGGCAGCTTGGTAGGGAACACTGAAGCTTTCTTT. As protein: CAGSLVGNTEAFF.

CDR3 amino acids: CATSLTGTFVLGELFF. CDR3 nucleotide sequence: TGTGCCACCAGTCTGACCGGGACATTTGTCCTCGGGGAGCTGTTTTTT. The chain carries TRBV24-1 and TRBJ2-2, with D possibly being TRBD1 (6 bases). Germline CDR1 KGHDR, CDR2 SFDVKD. The CDR3 is 16 amino acids. The V end lost 6 bases, the J end lost 7 bases, and 20 bases lay between the germline ends.

V gene TRBV5-1 combines with J gene TRBJ1-1; D is perhaps TRBD1 (5 bases). V lost 0 bases to trimming and J lost 2 bases, with 8 bases between them. The CDR3 spans 14 residues. Germline V CDR1 and CDR2: SGHRS, YFSETQ. Written as DNA, the CDR3 is TGCGCCAGCAGCTTGGGACAGATTAACACTGAAGCTTTCTTT. It specifies CASSLGQINTEAFF. The full variable domain, completed using reference TRBV5-1 and TRBJ1-1, is KAGVTQTPRYLIKTRGQQVTLSCSPISGHRSVSWYQQTPGQGLQFLFEYFSETQRNKGNFPGRFSGRQFSNSRSEMNVSTLELGDSALYLCASSLGQINTEAFFGQGTRLTVV.

This clonotype was seen more than once but under ten times. The CDR3 nucleotides read TGTGCCAGCAGCTCGGCAGGGGCCAACGACGGCGAGCAGTACTTC. Translation: CASSSAGANDGEQYF. This sequence joins TRBV5-5 and TRBJ2-7; a possible D gene is TRBD1 (6 bases). This CDR3 is 15 amino acids long. The V end lost 3 bases, the J end lost 6 bases, and 19 bases lay between the germline ends. CDR1 SGHKS and CDR2 YYEKEE come from the germline V gene (reference sequence).